This T cell receptor beta chain came from a study of OX40 agonist ivuxolimab in advanced cancers. Data came from immunoSEQ multiplex PCR; TCRdb stores just in-frame clones and leaves some out. The sample has more than 40,000 clones; roughly 90% are singletons. About this clone: Antigen specificity is unknown.

Findings and limits, study-wide: Low normalized T-cell clonal expansion also characterized some of the nonresponders.

Per germline, CDR1 SGHNT and CDR2 YYREEE (reference sequence). V was trimmed by 4 bases and J by 5 bases, leaving 16 bases between them. The CDR3 length is 15 residues. The input for sequencing was CD4+ or CD8+ T cells sorted from blood, taken in a trial of the OX40 agonist ivuxolimab. This sequence originates from an adult with an advanced solid tumor such as melanoma, head and neck, liver or kidney cancer. The chain has TRBV5-4 and TRBJ2-1; tentative D call: TRBD2 (6 bases). CDR3 amino acids: CASSLASSAHNEQFF. CDR3 nucleotide sequence: TGTGCCAGCAGCCTCGCCTCTAGCGCCCACAATGAGCAGTTCTTC.